This T cell receptor (beta chain) was profiled in a study of persistence of HIV-infected CD4 T cells. The libraries were made with immunoSEQ version 4 in survey mode. TCRdb's table, derived via immunoSEQ multiplex PCR, lists solely in-frame clones and lacks some. The profile shows about 36,000 clones, roughly four fifths of them singletons. An overlapping HIV-1 Gag peptide pool stimulated these cells at about 1 ug/peptide/mL. Sorted nonresponding memory CD4+ T cells were CD40L-negative, CD69-negative, CD45RO-high. V was trimmed by 5 bases and J by 2 bases, leaving 7 bases between them. CDR3 length equals 13 residues. On this clone: What it recognizes is unknown.

V gene TRBV12-3 or TRBV12-4 combines with J gene TRBJ2-1; D gene ambiguous. The sequenced sample was cultured CD4+ T cells from PBMCs, obtained from a patient who received antiretroviral therapy. The sequence came from an adult with HIV. The donor label of this sample is uncertain. CDR3 loop: CASSRAPYNEQFF. The CDR3 coding sequence is TGTGCCAGCAGTCGGGCCCCCTACAATGAGCAGTTCTTC.